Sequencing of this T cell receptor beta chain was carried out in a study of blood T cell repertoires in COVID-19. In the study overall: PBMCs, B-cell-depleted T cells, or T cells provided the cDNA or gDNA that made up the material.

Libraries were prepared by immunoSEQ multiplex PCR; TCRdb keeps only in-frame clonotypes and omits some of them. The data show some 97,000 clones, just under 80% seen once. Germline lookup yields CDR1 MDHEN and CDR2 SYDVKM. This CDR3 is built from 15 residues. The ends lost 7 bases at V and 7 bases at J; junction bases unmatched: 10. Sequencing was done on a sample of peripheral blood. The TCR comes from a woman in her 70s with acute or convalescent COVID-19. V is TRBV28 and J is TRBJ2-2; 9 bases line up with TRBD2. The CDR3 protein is CASNLAGPRGGELFF. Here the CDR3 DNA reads TGTGCCAGCAATCTAGCGGGGCCAAGGGGCGGGGAGCTGTTTTTT. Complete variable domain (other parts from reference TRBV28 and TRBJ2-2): DVKVTQSSRYLVKRTGEKVFLECVQDMDHENMFWYRQDPGLGLRLIYFSYDVKMKEKGDIPEGYSVSREKKERFSLILESASTNQTSMYLCASNLAGPRGGELFFGEGSRLTVL.